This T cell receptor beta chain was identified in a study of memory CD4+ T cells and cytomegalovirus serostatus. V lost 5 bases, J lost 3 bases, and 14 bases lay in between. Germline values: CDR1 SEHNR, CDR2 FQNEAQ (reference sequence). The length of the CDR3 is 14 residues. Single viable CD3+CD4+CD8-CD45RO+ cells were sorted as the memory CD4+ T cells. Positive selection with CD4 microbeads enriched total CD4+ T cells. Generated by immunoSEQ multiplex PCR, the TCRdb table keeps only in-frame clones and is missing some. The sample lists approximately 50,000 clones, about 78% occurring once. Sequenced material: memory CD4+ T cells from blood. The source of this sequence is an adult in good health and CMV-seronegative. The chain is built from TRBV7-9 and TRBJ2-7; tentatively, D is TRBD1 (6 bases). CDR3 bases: TGTGCCAGCAGCCTCCTGACAGGTAACTACGAGCAGTACTTC. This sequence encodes CASSLLTGNYEQYF.